This note documents a single T cell receptor (beta chain) sequence. Its antigen is unidentified. These data originate in a study of neurological immune-mediated disorders. TCRdb used MiXCR to reprocess the 5' RACE reads, holding one entry per CDR3 protein. This table holds around 67,000 distinct CDR3 sequences, less than 5.5% found once. Regarding the study as a whole: The study found the most TCR clonal expansion in HTLV-1-associated myelopathy and the least in multiple sclerosis, below healthy controls. Phylogenetic grouping put 18 of 34 multiple sclerosis patients' repertoires into one related-CDR3 cluster, a possible signature. The study found no CDR3 amino acid sequences shared by expanded clones across subjects, suggesting private repertoires in all groups.

CDR3 length: 16 residues. Germline V gene sequence: CDR1 DFQATT, CDR2 SNEGSKA (reference sequence). V was clipped by 2 bases and J by 0 bases, with 14 bases between them. J is TRBJ1-5 and V is TRBV20-1, with a tentative D call TRBD1 (6 bases). The receptor was isolated from a man between 18 and 29 years old with multiple sclerosis. The sequencing sample was made of PBMCs. The CDR3 reads CSARSAQGSSNQPQHF. The DNA for the CDR3 is TGCAGTGCTAGATCGGCCCAGGGGAGTAGCAATCAGCCCCAGCATTTT.